Listed here are 27 T cell receptor beta chains from one sample, sequenced in a study of response to subunit inactivated influenza vaccine. TCRdb used MiXCR to reprocess the RT-PCR reads, holding one entry per CDR3 protein. The sample holds under 750,000 distinct CDR3 sequences, 12% seen once. The specimen was PBMCs from blood, collected on the day of vaccination. Receptors originate from a man aged 50 to 59 who received an inactivated influenza vaccine.

This clonotype has only a few counts. V is TRBV27 and J is TRBJ1-6; D is unresolved. Germline loops: CDR1 MNHEY, CDR2 SMNVEV (reference sequence). Trimming pared 2 bases from V and 7 bases from J, leaving 9 bases between. The CDR3 contains 14 residues. CDR3 sequence: CASSLRVGNSPLHF. In DNA form, the CDR3 reads TGTGCCAGCAGTTTAAGGGTCGGCAATTCACCCCTCCACTTT.

The V call is TRBV29-1, the J call TRBJ2-3; 8 bases are shared with TRBD1. Germline CDR1 is SQVTM and CDR2 is ANQGSEA. The V segment lost 7 bases and the J segment 4 bases; nucleotides outside the gene matches: 7. The CDR3 is 13 amino acids. CDR3 bases: TGCAGCGCTCGACAGGGGACGGCAGATACGCAGTATTTT. The encoded protein is CSARQGTADTQYF.

This clonotype was seen repeatedly, ten times or more. This rearrangement joins TRBV12-3 or TRBV12-4 to TRBJ1-5; D ambiguous. The V and J ends lost 3 bases and 4 bases respectively, with 13 bases between them. The CDR3 is 15 residues long. The CDR3 bases are TGTGCCAGCAGTTTCATCAGGTACCCTAATCAGCCCCAGCATTTT. This translates into CASSFIRYPNQPQHF.

This rearrangement joins TRBV20-1 to TRBJ2-7, with 9 bases lining up with TRBD1. This CDR3 region has 14 residues. Germline values: CDR1 DFQATT, CDR2 SNEGSKA (reference sequence). The V gene end was trimmed by 5 bases and the J gene end by 5 bases; junction bases not matched to a gene: 10. The CDR3 region is CSAPRDRALDEQYF. CDR3 nucleotide sequence: TGCAGTGCTCCCCGGGACAGGGCTCTCGACGAGCAGTACTTC.

The CDR3 spells CSAKGSYEQYF. For the CDR3, the DNA is TGCAGTGCCAAGGGCTCCTACGAGCAGTACTTC. The chain carries TRBV20-1 and TRBJ2-7; D uncertain. The CDR3 is made up of 11 amino acids. The ends were cut back, 6 bases at V and 0 bases at J, with 6 bases in the middle. Germline V gene lookup returns CDR1 DFQATT and CDR2 SNEGSKA (reference sequence).

The V and J genes are TRBV30 and TRBJ1-2, with D perhaps TRBD1 (6 bases). Germline CDR1 GTSNPN, CDR2 SVGIG (reference sequence). Trimming took off 0 bases at V and 4 bases at J, with 18 bases between the two ends. The CDR3 consists of 16 residues. The CDR3 protein is CAWSVLVSPDSYGYTF. In DNA, the CDR3 is TGTGCCTGGAGTGTACTTGTATCCCCGGACAGCTATGGCTACACCTTC. Supplemented by reference TRBV30 and TRBJ1-2, the full variable domain reads SQTIHQWPATLVQPVGSPLSLECTVEGTSNPNLYWYRQAAGRGLQLLFYSVGIGQISSEVPQNLSASRPQDRQFILSSKKLLLSDSGFYLCAWSVLVSPDSYGYTFGSGTRLTVV.

This clonotype showed up just a few times. The rearrangement uses TRBV11-2 and TRBJ2-1; D unresolved. From germline, CDR1 is SGHAT and CDR2 FQNNGV. Trimming removed 5 bases from V and 0 bases from J, with 17 bases in between. The CDR3 has 17 residues. The CDR3 here is CASSPRVGPVSYNEQFF. In nucleotides, the CDR3 is TGTGCCAGCAGCCCAAGGGTTGGCCCCGTCTCCTACAATGAGCAGTTCTTC.

This clonotype was observed a handful of times. This chain joins TRBV4-3 and TRBJ1-4; 10 bases fit TRBD1. From germline, CDR1 is LGHNA and CDR2 YSLEER. The CDR3 loop spans 16 amino acids. The J segment lost 5 bases and the V segment lost 0 bases, leaving 3 bases of the junction unmatched. Here the CDR3 reads CASSQDLGQGNEKLFF. The CDR3 DNA sequence: TGCGCCAGCAGCCAAGATCTGGGACAGGGGAATGAAAAACTGTTTTTT.

This clonotype showed up just a few times. The CDR3 sequence is CASRKGRTEYEQYF. CDR3 DNA sequence: TGTGCCAGCAGGAAAGGACGGACCGAGTACGAGCAGTACTTC. V gene TRBV6-2 or TRBV6-3 combines with J gene TRBJ2-7; no firm D call. Trimming cost V 6 bases and J 4 bases, with 16 bases left between them. The germline CDR1 and CDR2 sequences are MNHEY and SVGEGT. The CDR3 has 14 residues.

A few counts support this clonotype. The chain employs TRBV5-1 and TRBJ1-2; 7 bases are shared with TRBD1. The CDR3 runs 13 residues. CDR1 is SGHRS and CDR2 is YFSETQ in the germline V gene. Trimming cost V 4 bases and J 4 bases; bases outside gene matches: 4. CDR3 nucleotide sequence: TGCGCCAGCAGCCGTGGGACAGCCTATGGCTACACCTTC. This translates into CASSRGTAYGYTF.

The chain uses TRBV19 and TRBJ1-5; D uncertain. The CDR3 is 15 amino acids. Per the germline V gene, CDR1 is LNHDA and CDR2 is SQIVND (reference sequence). V was cut by 5 bases and J by 7 bases, with 18 bases left in between. The CDR3 spells CASSDGRNRGQPQHF. CDR3 in DNA: TGTGCCAGTAGTGACGGACGTAACAGAGGACAGCCCCAGCATTTT.

The chain is built from TRBV7-9 and TRBJ2-7; D is perhaps TRBD2 (6 bases). CDR3 length equals 16 residues. Trimming stripped 4 bases from V and 1 base from J, with 17 bases between. The V gene's germline CDR1 is SEHNR and CDR2 FQNEAQ (reference sequence). The CDR3 DNA reads TGTGCCAGCAGCTCACCCACCGGGACTCTGTCCTACGAGCAGTACTTC. Its translation is CASSSPTGTLSYEQYF.

The chain couples TRBV6-5 to TRBJ2-1; D ambiguous. Looked up from germline, CDR1 is MNHEY and CDR2 is SVGAGI. This CDR3 is 13 amino acids long. Trimming took 0 bases from V and 9 from J, leaving 9 bases between them. The CDR3 here is CASSYSKRLEQFF. The CDR3 DNA sequence: TGTGCCAGCAGTTACTCGAAGAGACTTGAGCAGTTCTTC.

This clonotype was counted ten times or more. V is TRBV28 and J is TRBJ2-7, with TRBD2 identical over 14 bases. Germline CDR1 is MDHEN and CDR2 is SYDVKM. The CDR3 loop spans 13 amino acids. V lost 8 bases and J lost 3; bases outside the gene matches: 0. CDR3 amino acids: CASGTSGGYEQYF. The CDR3 DNA is TGTGCCAGCGGGACTAGCGGGGGCTACGAGCAGTACTTC.

This clonotype showed up just a few times. This CDR3 is CSVGLGRGSQETQYF. The CDR3 DNA sequence: TGCAGCGTCGGGCTCGGGCGCGGGAGCCAAGAGACCCAGTACTTC. The chain is built from TRBV29-1 and TRBJ2-5; 7 bases are a match to TRBD2. The CDR3 contains 15 residues. Germline CDR1 reads SQVTM; CDR2 reads ANQGSEA. V shed 6 bases and J 1 base; nucleotides not matched to a gene: 11.

At least ten counts were recorded for this clonotype. This chain links TRBV28 with TRBJ2-7, with 7 bases fitting TRBD2. The CDR3 length is 14 residues. V lost 6 bases, J lost 2 bases, and 7 bases stayed unmatched. Per germline, CDR1 MDHEN and CDR2 SYDVKM. For the CDR3, the DNA is TGTGCCAGCAGGGGGAGGGCCAGTCCCTACGAGCAGTACTTC. Residues: CASRGRASPYEQYF. The full variable domain, its missing parts supplied by reference TRBV28 and TRBJ2-7, is DVKVTQSSRYLVKRTGEKVFLECVQDMDHENMFWYRQDPGLGLRLIYFSYDVKMKEKGDIPEGYSVSREKKERFSLILESASTNQTSMYLCASRGRASPYEQYFGPGTRLTVT.

There are many counts of this clonotype. The chain has TRBV27 and TRBJ2-2; no clear D gene. Germline V gene lookup returns CDR1 MNHEY and CDR2 SMNVEV (reference sequence). V was shortened by 5 bases and J by 4 bases, with 5 bases between the two germline ends. The CDR3 runs 12 residues. The CDR3 DNA sequence: TGTGCCAGCAGTGCCTTCACCGGGGAGCTGTTTTTT. This gives the protein CASSAFTGELFF.

This clonotype was detected many times. The rearrangement links TRBV10-3 to TRBJ2-7; D remains unclear. The V end was cut by 4 bases, the J end by 5 bases, with 15 bases between. Looked up from germline, CDR1 is ENHRY and CDR2 is SYGVKD. The CDR3 extends over 14 amino acids. The CDR3 protein is CAISVKQPHNEQYF. The CDR3 nucleotides are TGTGCCATCAGTGTAAAACAACCCCACAACGAGCAGTACTTC.

The chain employs TRBV4-3 and TRBJ2-2; D call uncertain. This CDR3 is built from 15 residues. Germline CDR1 is LGHNA and CDR2 is YSLEER. V lost 1 base and J 3 bases, leaving 9 bases between the germline ends. The CDR3 region is CASSQGTLDTGELFF. The CDR3 region has the DNA TGCGCCAGCAGCCAAGGGACCCTGGACACCGGGGAGCTGTTTTTT.

The chain links TRBV9 to TRBJ2-1; no clear D. In germline, CDR1 is SGDLS, CDR2 YYNGEE. The CDR3 runs to 15 residues. The V gene lost 0 bases and the J gene lost 0 bases, with 7 bases spanning the gap. The CDR3: CASSVAANSYNEQFF. CDR3 in DNA: TGTGCCAGCAGCGTAGCGGCTAACTCCTACAATGAGCAGTTCTTC.

The V and J genes are TRBV5-6 and TRBJ1-1; weak D call: TRBD1 (5 bases). Germline-derived CDR1 and CDR2 are SGHDT and YYEEEE. The CDR3 length is 16 residues. Trimming stripped 3 bases from V and 1 base from J, with 16 bases between. CDR3 in amino acids: CASSWGGRQTNTEAFF. The CDR3 DNA is TGTGCCAGCAGCTGGGGGGGTCGACAGACGAACACTGAAGCTTTCTTT.

This clonotype was picked up a small number of times. This rearrangement joins TRBV28 to TRBJ2-4, with D maybe TRBD1 (6 bases). CDR3 length: 15 residues. Between the trimmed V and J ends, which lost 5 bases and 2 bases, there was a span of 13 bases. Germline values: CDR1 MDHEN, CDR2 SYDVKM. The CDR3 DNA reads as TGTGCCAGCAGTCCACCCGACAGGACCAAAAACATTCAGTACTTC. As protein: CASSPPDRTKNIQYF.

The rearrangement uses TRBV7-2 and TRBJ2-7; 11 positions match TRBD1. Germline lookup yields CDR1 SGHTA and CDR2 FQGNSA. The CDR3 covers 14 residues. The J segment lost 7 bases and the V segment lost 5 bases, leaving 7 bases of the junction unmatched. The CDR3 DNA reads TGTGCCAGCAGCCGAAGGACAGGGGGCTGGGAGCAGTACTTC. Amino acids: CASSRRTGGWEQYF.

The sample holds a few counts of this clonotype. The CDR3 is CSADRGSGQFF. In DNA form, the CDR3 reads TGCAGTGCAGACAGGGGAAGTGGGCAGTTCTTC. The chain joins TRBV20-1 to TRBJ2-1, with TRBD1 matching over 8 bases. Losses at the gene ends were 6 bases for V and 12 bases for J; bases not matched to a gene: 7. The germline CDR1 and CDR2 sequences are DFQATT and SNEGSKA (reference sequence). The length of the CDR3 is 11 residues.

Of note for this clonotype: A clone one base away is much larger, so this may be a read error. The rearrangement joins TRBV14 to TRBJ1-2; 9 nucleotides match TRBD1. Germline CDR1 reads SGHDN; CDR2 reads FVKESK. The CDR3 loop spans 13 amino acids. CDR3 DNA: TGTGACAGCAGCCAGGACAGGGGCTATGGCTACACCTTC. Its protein is CDSSQDRGYGYTF.

This clonotype was counted a few times. V gene TRBV4-3 combines with J gene TRBJ2-2; a weak D match, TRBD1 (6 bases). Per germline, CDR1 LGHNA and CDR2 YSLEER. This CDR3 contains 17 residues. V dropped 1 base and J dropped 1 base, with 13 bases sitting between them. CDR3 DNA sequence: TGCGCCAGCAGCCAAGTGAAGGACAGCAAGAACACCGGGGAGCTGTTTTTT. Protein sequence: CASSQVKDSKNTGELFF.

The chain carries TRBV7-2 and TRBJ2-5; 9 bases are a match to TRBD2. The germline gives CDR1 SGHTA, CDR2 FQGNSA. CDR3 length equals 15 residues. V was clipped by 5 bases and J by 1 base; unmatched bases: 5. CDR3 nucleotides: TGTGCCAGCAGCACAAAGACTAGCGGCCAAGAGACCCAGTACTTC. This encodes CASSTKTSGQETQYF.